The rows below give T cell receptor beta chains drawn from one sample of a study of radiation and T cells in renal cell carcinoma. Data came from immunoSEQ multiplex PCR; TCRdb stores just in-frame clones and leaves some out. The profile shows 40,000 to 60,000 clones, roughly 80% of them singletons. The sequenced sample was blood, obtained from a patient whose treatment included radiotherapy and nephrectomy. Receptors were obtained from a woman aged 70 to 79 with renal cell carcinoma. CDR3s include the opening cysteine and the closing phenylalanine or tryptophan. D genes are given only for firm matches. Part of the rows lack a size; the others show once, few, many or a class for expanded clones.

.,TRBJ2-2,TRBD2,TRBV5-6,TGTGCCAGCAGCTTGTTTAGCCGGGAGGACACCGGGGAGCTGTTTTTT,CASSLFSREDTGELFF
.,TRBJ2-7,TRBD2,TRBV9,TGTGCCAGCAGCGGGACTAGCGGACCCTACGAGCAGTACTTC,CASSGTSGPYEQYF
.,TRBJ2-4,TRBD1,TRBV5-3,TGTGCCAGAAGCGGACCGACAGGGTGTCACATTCAGTACTTC,CARSGPTGCHIQYF
.,TRBJ2-7,.,TRBV4-3,TGCGCCAGCAGCCAAGACGACGGCTACGAGCAGTACTTC,CASSQDDGYEQYF
.,TRBJ2-7,TRBD2,TRBV25-1,TGTGCCAGCAGTGATACCCGGGGGGGAATCTACGAGCAGTACTTC,CASSDTRGGIYEQYF
.,TRBJ2-5,TRBD1,TRBV6-1,TGTGCCAGCAGTGAAGGTGACAGGGCGTTAAAGACCCAGTACTTC,CASSEGDRALKTQYF
.,TRBJ2-1,.,TRBV7-2,TGTGCCAGCAGCTTAATGCCGAGCTCCTACAATGAGCAGTTCTTC,CASSLMPSSYNEQFF
.,TRBJ2-7,.,TRBV28,TGTGCCAGCAGCCTCGTGGCGGGGGCTTCCTACGAGCAGTACTTC,CASSLVAGASYEQYF
once,TRBJ1-2,TRBD1,TRBV7-9,TGTGCCAGCAGCTTAGCTCACAGGGGCGTGAGTAACTATGGCCACACCTTC,CASSLAHRGVSNYGHTF
.,TRBJ2-1,TRBD2,TRBV7-3,TGTGCCAGCAGCCAAAGGCGCCCATTACTAGCGGGGGTGGATGAGCAGTTCTTC,CASSQRRPLLAGVDEQFF
.,TRBJ1-4,.,TRBV4-3,TGCGCCAGCAGCCAAGATGGGACACGGCTTGAAAAACTGTTTTTT,CASSQDGTRLEKLFF
.,TRBJ2-1,.,TRBV27,TGTGCCAGCAGTTCCCCCGAACAATTTTATGAGCAGTTCTTC,CASSSPEQFYEQFF
.,TRBJ2-2,.,TRBV14,TGTGCCAGCAGCCAAGTCAGGGGCCGCAGGGGAGGGCCTCACACCGGGGAGCTGTTTTTT,CASSQVRGRRGGPHTGELFF
.,TRBJ1-2,.,TRBV15,TGTGCCACCAGCAGAGATAGGGGCCTCTATGGCTACACCTTC,CATSRDRGLYGYTF
once,TRBJ2-7,TRBD1,TRBV9,TGTGCCAGCAGCGCCTCGGGCCTGGGACAGGGAACCTACGAGCAGTACTTC,CASSASGLGQGTYEQYF
.,TRBJ2-7,TRBD2,TRBV7-9,TGTGCCAGCAGCCCCTCCCGGTCGACTAGCGGGAGGGCCTACTACGAGCAGTACTTC,CASSPSRSTSGRAYYEQYF
many,TRBJ1-4,.,TRBV30,TGTGCCTGGAGTGCGGGGACCGGAAATGAAAAACTGTTTTTT,CAWSAGTGNEKLFF
.,TRBJ2-4,TRBD2,TRBV4-3,TGCGCCAGCAGCCCCACGGGAGGGTTGAGAGCCAAAAACATTCAGTACTTC,CASSPTGGLRAKNIQYF
.,TRBJ2-5,TRBD2,TRBV2,TGTGCCAGCAGATCTAGCGGGGCCGAGACCCAGTACTTC,CASRSSGAETQYF
.,TRBJ1-2,.,TRBV6-5,TGTGCCAGCACCCCCGGTACACTCTATGGCTACACCTTC,CASTPGTLYGYTF
once,TRBJ2-3,.,TRBV5-1,TGCGCCAGCAGCCCCCAGCAGGGCGGTCCAGATACGCAGTATTTT,CASSPQQGGPDTQYF
few,TRBJ1-2,TRBD1,TRBV25-1,TGTGCCAGCAGTGAACAGGGGGCGTCTCAGGGCTACACCTTC,CASSEQGASQGYTF
.,TRBJ1-1,.,TRBV10-2,TGCGCCAGCAGTCGAGTGGGAGGGGAAGCTTTCTTT,CASSRVGGEAFF
few,TRBJ1-2,.,TRBV5-6,TGTGCCAGCAGCCCAACAGTGAACTATGGCTACACCTTC,CASSPTVNYGYTF
.,TRBJ2-1,.,TRBV19,TGTGCCAGTAGTATAGCAGCGGGCCTATCGGAGCAGTTCTTC,CASSIAAGLSEQFF
.,TRBJ2-7,.,TRBV11-1,TGTGCCAGCAGCTTAGGCTCGGCGGGCTCCCCAGGGGCCTACGAGCAGTACTTC,CASSLGSAGSPGAYEQYF
.,TRBJ1-2,.,TRBV19,TGTGCCAGTAGTATAGACCTCTATGGCTACACCTTC,CASSIDLYGYTF
.,TRBJ1-1,.,TRBV11-1,TGTGCCAGCAGCCCGGCCGGGGGACGGAACACTGAAGCTTTCTTT,CASSPAGGRNTEAFF
.,TRBJ2-6,.,TRBV6-1,TGTGCCAGCAGTGAATTCAGCGCCTCTGGGGCCAACGTCCTGACTTTC,CASSEFSASGANVLTF
.,TRBJ2-5,.,TRBV5-4,TGTGCCAGCAGCTTGAGTGGAGAGACCCAGTACTTC,CASSLSGETQYF
.,TRBJ2-1,.,TRBV10-1,TGCGCCAGCACAGCGACCGGCGATGAGCAGTTCTTC,CASTATGDEQFF
.,TRBJ2-1,TRBD2,TRBV4-1,TGCGCCAGCAGCCAAGTAGCTAGCGGGGGGATTGAGCAGTTCTTC,CASSQVASGGIEQFF
once,TRBJ2-4,.,TRBV6-6,TGTGCCAGCAGTTACTCCAGGGACATTCAGTACTTC,CASSYSRDIQYF
.,TRBJ2-1,.,TRBV2,TGTGCCAGCAGCCGGCTAGAAAATTCTTACAATGAGCAGTTCTTC,CASSRLENSYNEQFF
.,TRBJ1-1,.,TRBV13,TGTGCCAGCACCCCCCCGGGGCGGCTGAACACTGAAGCTTTCTTT,CASTPPGRLNTEAFF
.,TRBJ1-6,.,TRBV6-1,TGTGCCAGCAGTGTAAACCAGGGAGCTAATTCACCCCTCCACTTT,CASSVNQGANSPLHF
.,TRBJ2-7,.,TRBV5-1,TGCGCCAGCAGCTTGAACTCAAACTCCTACGAGCAGTACTTC,CASSLNSNSYEQYF
.,TRBJ1-5,.,TRBV27,TGTGCCAGCAGACCCGGTATAGTCAGCAATCAGCCCCAGCATTTT,CASRPGIVSNQPQHF
.,TRBJ1-4,.,TRBV25-1,TGTGCCAGCAGTCGGGGTATAAATGAAAAACTGTTTTTT,CASSRGINEKLFF
.,TRBJ2-3,.,TRBV7-2,TGTGCCAGCAGGTCCGTCGTGGGGGGAGCAGATACGCAGTATTTT,CASRSVVGGADTQYF
.,TRBJ2-7,TRBD2,TRBV9,TGTGCCAGCAGCGTGGGACTAGCGGGGGGTTATGCTTCCTACGAGCAGTACTTC,CASSVGLAGGYASYEQYF
.,TRBJ2-1,TRBD2,TRBV7-8,TGTGCCAGCAGCTTACTAGCGGGGGCTTTGGATGAGCAGTTCTTC,CASSLLAGALDEQFF
.,TRBJ2-7,TRBD1,TRBV15,TGTGCCTCGGGATCGGACAGGGGCTACGAGCAGTACTTC,CASGSDRGYEQYF